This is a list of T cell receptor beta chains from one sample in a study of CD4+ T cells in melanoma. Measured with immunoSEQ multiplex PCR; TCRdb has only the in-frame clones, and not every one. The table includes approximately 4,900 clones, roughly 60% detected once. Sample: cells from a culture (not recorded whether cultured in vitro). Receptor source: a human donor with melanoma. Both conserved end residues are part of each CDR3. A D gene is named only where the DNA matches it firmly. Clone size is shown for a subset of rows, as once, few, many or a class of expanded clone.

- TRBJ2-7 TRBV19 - TGTGCCAGTAGCCCAGGGCCCGGGGCCCACTACGAGCAGTACTTC CASSPGPGAHYEQYF
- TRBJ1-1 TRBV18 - TGTGCCAGCTCATCGTCCGCAGTGGGGAACACTGAAGCTTTCTTT CASSSSAVGNTEAFF
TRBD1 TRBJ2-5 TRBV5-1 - TGCGCCAGCAGCACGGGACAGGTAGAGACCCAGTACTTC CASSTGQVETQYF
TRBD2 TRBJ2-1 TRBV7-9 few TGTGCCAGCAGGTGGAGCGGGGGAACGTACAATGAGCAGTTCTTC CASRWSGGTYNEQFF
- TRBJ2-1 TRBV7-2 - TGTGCCAGCAGCCCCTCGATCTGGGAGGCCAAGAGCTCCTACAATGAGCAGTTCTTC CASSPSIWEAKSSYNEQFF
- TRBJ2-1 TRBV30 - TGTGCCTGGAGTGTAATCTATGAGCAGTTCTTC CAWSVIYEQFF
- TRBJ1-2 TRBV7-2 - TGTGCCAGCAGCTTCGGGACTCCCAAAGCCACCTTC CASSFGTPKATF
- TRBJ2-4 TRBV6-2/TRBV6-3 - TGTGCCAGCAGTTACTCGATCGTCGCCAAAAACATTCAGTACTTC CASSYSIVAKNIQYF
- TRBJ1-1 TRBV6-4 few TGTGCCAGCAGTGACGGGGGTCCGGGCACTGAAGCTTTCTTT CASSDGGPGTEAFF
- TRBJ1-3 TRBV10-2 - TGCGCCAGCAGTGATATCGTTAGCTCTGGAAACACCATATATTTT CASSDIVSSGNTIYF
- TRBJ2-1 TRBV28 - TGTGCCAGCAGTTTTAGGAGCCGACCGCGGCAGTTCTTC CASSFRSRPRQFF
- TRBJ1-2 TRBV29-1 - TGCAGCGTTCTATCCTTGACCGAGAACTATGGCTACACCTTC CSVLSLTENYGYTF
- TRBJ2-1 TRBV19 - TGTGCCAGTAACGACCGTTATGGGGCAGGAAATGAGCAGTTCTTC CASNDRYGAGNEQFF
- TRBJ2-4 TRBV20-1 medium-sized TGCAGTGCTAGTTTAGCGTACATTCAGTACTTC CSASLAYIQYF
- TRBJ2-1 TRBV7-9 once TGTGCCAGCAGCTTCGGACCCTACAATGAGCAGTTCTTC CASSFGPYNEQFF
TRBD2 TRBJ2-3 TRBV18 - TGTGCCAGCTCACTTCTCGGACTAGCGGGAACAGATACGCAGTATTTT CASSLLGLAGTDTQYF
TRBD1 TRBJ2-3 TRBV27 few TGTGCCAGCAGTTTGATGGACAGGGTAAATACGCAGTATTTT CASSLMDRVNTQYF
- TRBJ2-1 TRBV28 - TGTGCCAGCAGTTTATTTCGGAGGCTAGAGCAGTTCTTC CASSLFRRLEQFF
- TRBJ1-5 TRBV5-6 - TGTGCCAGCAGCTCAGACCGGGGCCTCAGCCAGCCCCAGCATTTT CASSSDRGLSQPQHF
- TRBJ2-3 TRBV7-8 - TGTGCCAGCAGCTCACCAATCCAGGCTAGCACAGATACGCAGTATTTT CASSSPIQASTDTQYF